This T cell receptor (beta chain) was retrieved from a study of cytomegalovirus exposure and HLA in healthy donors. Regarding the study as a whole: Relative to equally common others, HLA-associated TCR beta chains showed greater clonal expansion in a later analysis.

The PCR was carried out with 60 Vbeta primers and 13 Jbeta primers. Assay: immunoSEQ multiplex PCR; the TCRdb copy retains only in-frame clones and omits some. The top ten hold around 3.5% of the sample, which has under 200,000 clones, 60% to 80% seen once. Germline CDR1 reads GTSNPN; CDR2 reads SVGIG (reference sequence). Trimming left V 7 bases short and J 0 bases short, with 12 bases between. The length of the CDR3 is 14 residues. Of note for this clone: Its antigen is unknown.

The source of this sequence is a man under 40 in good health and CMV-seropositive. Specimen: PBMCs. This chain connects TRBV30 to TRBJ1-4, with D hard to call. The CDR3 here is CAYLPRTTNEKLFF. CDR3 coding DNA: TGTGCCTACCTCCCCAGGACAACTAATGAAAAACTGTTTTTT.